This T cell receptor (beta chain) was retrieved from a study of identical twins. With 1 base clipped from V and 4 bases from J, the junction kept 5 bases outside the gene matches. Germline loops: CDR1 LNHNV, CDR2 YYDKDF (reference sequence). This CDR3 contains 16 residues. One entry per CDR3 protein, called by TCRdb with MiXCR from the 5' RACE reads. Counted here are fewer than 500,000 distinct CDR3 sequences, around an eighth occurring once; the ten biggest clones make up 0.95% to 1%. This clonotype was counted ten times or more. These same data were also listed under a study on yellow fever vaccine responses in identical twins.

Sequencing was carried out using CD4+ T cells sorted from blood. The TCR originated in a woman between 18 and 29 years old in good health. The V and J genes are TRBV15 and TRBJ2-3; 10 bases map to TRBD2. Here the CDR3 reads CATSRGTSGAADTQYF. CDR3 nucleotide sequence: TGTGCCACCAGCAGAGGAACTAGCGGGGCCGCAGATACGCAGTATTTT.